Following are 22 T cell receptor beta chains from one sample sequenced in a study of blood T cell repertoires in COVID-19. TCRdb's table, derived via immunoSEQ multiplex PCR, lists solely in-frame clones and lacks some. The sample holds some 170,000 clones, 90% to 95% seen once. The sequenced sample consisted of peripheral blood. Source of these receptors: a woman aged 60-75 years with COVID-19, enrolled during active disease.

The chain has TRBV30 and TRBJ1-6; 8 bases fit TRBD1. The ends lost 7 bases at V and 6 bases at J; junction bases unmatched: 2. Germline CDR1 GTSNPN, CDR2 SVGIG (reference sequence). The length of the CDR3 is 12 residues. This CDR3 reads CAFDRGNSPLHF. The CDR3 DNA sequence: TGTGCCTTTGACAGGGGTAATTCACCCCTCCACTTT.

On this clone: In the same sample, other DNA sequences code for this CDR3. The rearrangement joins TRBV6-4 to TRBJ2-3; the match to TRBD2 covers 7 bases. CDR1 is MRHNA, CDR2 SNTAGT, per germline. The CDR3 sequence is 15 residues long. After removal of 0 bases from V and 1 base from J, the junction contained 1 base not matched to a gene. CDR3 region: CASSDSSGGTDTQYF. CDR3 DNA sequence: TGTGCCAGCAGTGACTCGAGCGGGGGCACAGATACGCAGTATTTT.

The chain has TRBV12-5 and TRBJ1-5; the D gene is possibly TRBD1 (5 bases). V was cut by 10 bases and J by 2 bases, with 15 bases left in between. CDR1 and CDR2 from the germline V gene are LGHNT and FRNRAP. CDR3 length equals 14 residues. The CDR3 region has the DNA TGTGCTACGAGCGGGTGGGGGGGCAATCAGCCCCAGCATTTT. As protein: CATSGWGGNQPQHF.

The J gene is TRBJ2-3, the V gene TRBV7-2, with D possibly matching TRBD2 (5 bases). Germline V gene lookup returns CDR1 SGHTA and CDR2 FQGNSA. There are 15 residues in the CDR3. Trimming left V 4 bases short and J 4 bases short, with 15 bases between. For the CDR3, the DNA is TGTGCCAGCAGCTACCGTGGACTCCTCGCAGATACGCAGTATTTT. The encoded protein is CASSYRGLLADTQYF.

This chain connects TRBV7-2 to TRBJ1-5; tentatively, D is TRBD1 (5 bases). Germline V gene lookup returns CDR1 SGHTA and CDR2 FQGNSA. V shed 0 bases and J shed 10 bases, with 13 bases lying between them. The CDR3 has 14 amino acids. The CDR3: CASSLAQGVNPQHF. For the CDR3, the DNA is TGTGCCAGCAGCTTAGCCCAGGGTGTGAACCCCCAGCATTTT.

The chain combines TRBV7-3 with TRBJ2-2, with 9 bases identical to TRBD1. The trim removed 4 bases at V and 2 bases at J, leaving 2 bases unmatched. The CDR3 contains 15 residues. Germline V gene lookup returns CDR1 SGHTA and CDR2 FQGTGA. The CDR3 region has the DNA TGTGCCAGCAGCTCACAGGGGGCCAACACCGGGGAGCTGTTTTTT. Its translation is CASSSQGANTGELFF.

The chain is built from TRBV5-8 and TRBJ2-2; TRBD1 is a possible D gene (6 bases). Trimming shortened V by 4 bases and J by 0 bases, and 13 bases separated the two germline ends. The CDR3 has 16 amino acids. Germline CDR1 reads SGHTS; CDR2 reads YDEGEE. Here the CDR3 DNA reads TGTGCCAGCAGCCAATTACAGGGAACGAACACCGGGGAGCTGTTTTTT. Translating it yields CASSQLQGTNTGELFF.

The chain carries TRBV3-1 (or the pseudogene TRBV3-2) and TRBJ2-2; a possible D gene is TRBD1 (6 bases). Germline CDR1 reads LGHDT; CDR2 reads YNNKEL (reference sequence). V was clipped by 3 bases and J by 0 bases, with 14 bases between them. The CDR3 runs to 17 residues. As DNA, the CDR3 is TGTGCCAGCAGCCAGCTTGGGGCAGGGGCGAACACCGGGGAGCTGTTTTTT. Protein sequence: CASSQLGAGANTGELFF.

The sample holds a few counts of this clone. The genes are TRBV19 and TRBJ2-7; 9 bases map to TRBD1. The CDR3 has 13 residues. CDR1 is LNHDA and CDR2 is SQIVND in the germline V gene (reference sequence). CDR3 nucleotide sequence: TGTGGCACCCAGGACAGGGGTTCTGGCGAGCAGTACTTC. It encodes CGTQDRGSGEQYF. The whole variable domain, remainder taken from reference TRBV19 and TRBJ2-7, is DGGITQSPKYLFRKEGQNVTLSCEQNLNHDAMYWYRQDPGQGLRLIYYSQIVNDFQKGDIAEGYSVSREKKESFPLTVTSAQKNPTAFYLCGTQDRGSGEQYFGPGTRLTVT.

This clone was observed once. CDR3 DNA: TGTGCCAGCAGCCAAGGGAGGACAGGGGGTGAAGCTTTCTTT. It specifies CASSQGRTGGEAFF. The chain uses TRBV4-2 and TRBJ1-1; 10 nucleotides agree with TRBD1. Losses at the gene ends were 1 base for V and 7 bases for J; bases not matched to a gene: 3. The CDR3 loop spans 14 amino acids. CDR1 LGHNA and CDR2 YNFKEQ come from the germline V gene.

The chain carries TRBV4-3 and TRBJ2-1; 7 nucleotides align to TRBD2. CDR1 is LGHNA and CDR2 is YSLEER in the germline V gene. CDR3 length: 16 residues. V shed 0 bases and J 10 bases; nucleotides not matched to a gene: 12. CDR3 bases: TGCGCCAGCAGCCAAGAGGGTAGTAGCGGGTTTAACGAGCAGTTCTTC. Its translation: CASSQEGSSGFNEQFF.

The chain carries TRBV19 and TRBJ2-7; 10 positions agree with TRBD1. The V gene's germline CDR1 is LNHDA and CDR2 SQIVND (reference sequence). The ends lost 10 bases at V and 4 bases at J; junction bases unmatched: 4. This CDR3 has 12 amino acids. The CDR3 DNA is TGTGCCACGGGACAGGGGCCTTACGAGCAGTACTTC. Translated, it gives CATGQGPYEQYF.

The V gene is TRBV19, the J gene TRBJ2-7, with TRBD2 as a possible D gene (6 bases). With 3 bases removed from V and 4 bases from J, the gap between germline ends came to 13 bases. CDR3 size: 14 residues. Looked up from germline, CDR1 is LNHDA and CDR2 is SQIVND (reference sequence). CDR3 coding DNA: TGTGCCAGTAGTATCGGCGGCGGGGATTACGAGCAGTACTTC. Amino acid sequence: CASSIGGGDYEQYF.

The gene calls are TRBV6-5 and TRBJ1-5; the D is unclear. Trimming shortened V by 3 bases and J by 11 bases, and 8 bases separated the two germline ends. In germline, CDR1 is MNHEY, CDR2 SVGAGI. The CDR3 is 11 residues long. The CDR3 coding sequence is TGTGCCAGCAGTTATCTCCAGGCCCAGCATTTT. It translates to CASSYLQAQHF.

The V call is TRBV19, the J call TRBJ1-1; tentative D call: TRBD1 (5 bases). Trimming pared 3 bases from V and 2 bases from J, leaving 7 bases between. CDR3 length equals 13 residues. Per the germline V gene, CDR1 is LNHDA and CDR2 is SQIVND (reference sequence). CDR3 sequence: CASSITGNTEAFF. CDR3 sequence (DNA): TGTGCCAGTAGTATCACAGGAAACACTGAAGCTTTCTTT.

The CDR3 nucleotides are TGTGCCAGCAGTTTAGGAGGGGTAAATTCACCCCTCCACTTT. Protein sequence: CASSLGGVNSPLHF. The chain joins TRBV27 to TRBJ1-6; D is possibly TRBD1 (5 bases). The V and J ends lost 2 bases and 7 bases respectively, with 9 bases between them. The CDR3 extends over 14 amino acids. The V gene's germline CDR1 is MNHEY and CDR2 SMNVEV (reference sequence).

The CDR3 DNA sequence: TGTGCCACCAGCAGAGATCTGAGGAACTATGGCTACACCTTC. It codes for CATSRDLRNYGYTF. This chain joins TRBV15 and TRBJ1-2; D not certain. Looked up from germline, CDR1 is LNHNV and CDR2 is YYDKDF (reference sequence). Trimming took off 0 bases at V and 2 bases at J, with 7 bases between the two ends. The CDR3 runs to 14 residues.

The chain recombines TRBV5-8 with TRBJ1-2; maybe TRBD1 (6 bases). With 2 bases removed from V and 7 bases from J, the gap between germline ends came to 9 bases. Germline lookup yields CDR1 SGHTS and CDR2 YDEGEE. This CDR3 region has 12 residues. CDR3 sequence (DNA): TGTGCCAGCAGCTTCGGGGGGCCTGGCTACACCTTC. Protein: CASSFGGPGYTF.

The genes are TRBV7-8 and TRBJ2-5, with TRBD2 as a possible D gene (6 bases). The CDR3 length is 14 residues. Trimming cost V 2 bases and J 9 bases, with 16 bases left between them. The germline V gene has CDR1 SGHVS and CDR2 FQNEAQ. DNA for the CDR3: TGTGCCAGCAGCTTAACCACTAGCCGGGACGCCCAGTACTTC. It specifies CASSLTTSRDAQYF.

This chain links TRBV9 with TRBJ1-3; possible D gene TRBD1, 5 bases. The CDR3 covers 16 residues. V was pared by 0 bases and J by 3 bases, with 13 bases between. Germline CDR1 is SGDLS and CDR2 is YYNGEE. Written as DNA, the CDR3 is TGTGCCAGCAGCGTAGAAGGGGCCAGGGTTGGAAACACCATATATTTT. This encodes CASSVEGARVGNTIYF.

This sequence joins TRBV15 and TRBJ1-5, with D possibly being TRBD1 (6 bases). The CDR3 extends over 20 amino acids. Germline V CDR1 and CDR2: LNHNV, YYDKDF (reference sequence). V gave up 0 bases and J gave up 0 bases, with 21 bases separating them. The CDR3 DNA reads as TGTGCCACCAGCAGAGATAAAGGAGTCAGGGGATCCCATAGCAATCAGCCCCAGCATTTT. This sequence encodes CATSRDKGVRGSHSNQPQHF.

V usage is TRBV7-8 and J usage is TRBJ1-1; D might be TRBD1 (6 bases). The CDR3 sequence is 13 residues long. Trimming pared 5 bases from V and 6 bases from J, leaving 13 bases between. Germline V gene data show CDR1 as SGHVS and CDR2 as FQNEAQ. The chain's CDR3 is CASSPQAGAEAFF. The CDR3 DNA follows: TGTGCCAGCAGCCCGCAAGCAGGGGCTGAAGCTTTCTTT.